Listed below are T cell receptor beta chains from one sample, sequenced in a study of blood T cell repertoires in COVID-19. The table came from immunoSEQ multiplex PCR; TCRdb's copy has only in-frame clones and leaves some out. The sample has roughly 230,000 clones; 85% to 90% are singletons. Sample: peripheral blood. All receptors derive from a woman in her thirties or forties who had recovered from COVID-19. Each CDR3 is given with its conserved first and last residue. The D gene is left open where the match is weak. The size field is filled for only some rows; it gives once, few, many or a size class.

clone size	V gene	J gene	D gene	CDR3 protein	CDR3 DNA
NA	TRBV7-7	TRBJ2-2	TRBD1	CASSLLGTGGANTGELFF	TGTGCCAGCAGCTTATTGGGGACAGGGGGCGCGAACACCGGGGAGCTGTTTTTT
NA	TRBV9	TRBJ1-5	NA	CASSVATEQPQHF	TGTGCCAGCAGCGTAGCTACGGAGCAGCCCCAGCATTTT
NA	TRBV11-2	TRBJ2-5	NA	CASSLTSRQETQYF	TGTGCCAGCAGCTTAACTAGTAGGCAAGAGACCCAGTACTTC
NA	TRBV27	TRBJ1-5	NA	CASSLAGFSNQPQHF	TGTGCCAGCAGTTTAGCAGGCTTTAGCAATCAGCCCCAGCATTTT
NA	TRBV6-5	TRBJ1-1	NA	CATVQGRGTEAFF	TGTGCCACAGTTCAGGGGAGAGGAACTGAAGCTTTCTTT
NA	TRBV3-1/TRBV3-2	TRBJ2-3	TRBD2	CASSQGLAATDTQYF	TGTGCCAGCAGCCAAGGACTAGCAGCCACAGATACGCAGTATTTT
NA	TRBV19	TRBJ2-3	TRBD2	CASSIQLAGDTDTQYF	TGTGCCAGTAGTATCCAACTAGCGGGGGACACAGATACGCAGTATTTT
NA	TRBV7-9	TRBJ2-3	NA	CASVLIGIGTDTQYF	TGTGCCAGCGTCCTTATCGGGATCGGGACAGATACGCAGTATTTT
NA	TRBV28	TRBJ1-2	NA	CASSSPGISEGYTF	TGTGCCAGCAGTTCCCCAGGGATATCTGAGGGCTACACCTTC
NA	TRBV6-5	TRBJ2-1	TRBD2	CASSYGLAGGVEQFF	TGTGCCAGCAGTTACGGACTAGCGGGAGGAGTTGAGCAGTTCTTC
NA	TRBV6-1	TRBJ2-2	NA	CASSESGTGELFF	TGTGCCAGCAGTGAATCAGGCACCGGGGAGCTGTTTTTT
NA	TRBV28	TRBJ1-2	NA	CASRYPLYRASGSGYTF	TGTGCCAGCAGATATCCCCTCTACAGGGCCTCTGGGAGTGGCTACACCTTC
NA	TRBV5-1	TRBJ2-3	NA	CASSQIRSQSTDTQYF	TGCGCCAGCAGCCAAATCAGGTCTCAATCCACAGATACGCAGTATTTT
NA	TRBV19	TRBJ2-1	NA	CASSISSNEQFF	TGTGCCAGTAGTATTAGCAGCAATGAGCAGTTCTTC
NA	TRBV5-6	TRBJ2-4	NA	CASSPTQSQGNIQYF	TGTGCCAGCAGCCCTACTCAGAGCCAGGGAAACATTCAGTACTTC
once	TRBV2	TRBJ2-1	TRBD2	CASSENPGLAGGLGDNEQFF	TGTGCCAGCAGTGAAAACCCGGGACTAGCGGGAGGACTGGGGGACAATGAGCAGTTCTTC
NA	TRBV9	TRBJ1-6	NA	CASSVGANSPLHF	TGTGCCAGCAGCGTAGGAGCGAATTCACCCCTCCACTTT
NA	TRBV12-3/TRBV12-4	TRBJ2-1	NA	CASSHGSNEQFF	TGTGCCAGCAGCCACGGGAGCAATGAGCAGTTCTTC
NA	TRBV27	TRBJ1-2	TRBD1	CASSFTGGALYGYTF	TGTGCCAGCAGTTTCACAGGGGGGGCCCTCTATGGCTACACCTTC
NA	TRBV3-1/TRBV3-2	TRBJ2-1	TRBD1	CASSPRVRDRGDEQFF	TGTGCCAGCAGCCCACGGGTCCGGGACAGAGGCGATGAGCAGTTCTTC